Listed here is a single T cell receptor beta chain. The data originate from a study of control samples from healthy donors and cancer patients. The germline V gene has CDR1 SQVTM and CDR2 ANQGSEA. Trimming took 7 bases from V and 2 from J, leaving 15 bases between them. CDR3 size: 13 residues. Repertoires were generated with immunoSEQ multiplex PCR, while TCRdb's copy carries only in-frame clones and drops some. Here the sample spans 100,000 to 150,000 clones, more than 90% being singletons. Sequencing was performed on blood. The TCR sequence derives from a young man in good health. This chain connects TRBV29-1 to TRBJ2-7, with D possibly being TRBD1 or TRBD2 (7 bases each). The CDR3 nucleotides are TGCAGCGCCGGGGGAGGGGGCGCCTACGAGCAGTACTTC. Protein product: CSAGGGGAYEQYF.